This T cell receptor beta chain stems from a study of vaccination and CD4 T cells after COVID-19. With respect to this clonotype: The antigen remains unidentified.

Time point specified: late sampling 161 to 241 days after vaccination in a few convalescent patients. Treatment meaning: roughly ten-day PBMC culture with coronavirus spike peptide pools or control peptides (ViraFEST assay). The trim removed 0 bases at V and 2 bases at J, leaving 2 bases unmatched. The CDR3 is 15 amino acids. Germline CDR1 is MNHEY and CDR2 is SVGAGI. Cultured CD4+ T cells had their DNA profiled by the Oncomine TCR Beta short-read assay. TCRdb reprocessed the PCR reads via MiXCR and lists one record per CDR3 protein. The table shows 15,000 to 20,000 distinct CDR3 sequences, with roughly half occurring only once.

The specimen was CD4+ T cells from blood, cultured in vitro, collected about 7 months after SARS-CoV-2 vaccination. The TCR sequence derives from a human donor who had recovered from COVID-19. This rearrangement joins TRBV6-5 to TRBJ1-1; 8 bases fit TRBD1. In DNA, the CDR3 is TGTGCCAGCAGTTACTCTCAGGGGGCCAACACTGAAGCTTTCTTT. This translates into CASSYSQGANTEAFF.